The clone carrying this TCR beta chain appeared many times. Patients having uncontrolled infection, another autoimmune disease, pregnancy or lactation were not included. Clinical symptoms, serum thyroxine and TRAb, thyroid ultrasound and orbital computed tomography together formed the diagnostic basis. The record originates from a study of T cells in Graves' hyperthyroidism and ophthalmopathy. The overall study: Peripheral blood was secured at the point of initial diagnosis, before any treatment.

With 3 bases clipped from V and 2 bases from J, the junction kept 4 bases outside the gene matches. The CDR3 consists of 16 residues. Germline values: CDR1 SGHRS, CDR2 YFSETQ. Amplification yielded TCR beta CDR3 regions, with RNA transcripts as the source. The HTBI set primed first-round TCR CDR3 RT-PCR. TCRdb reprocessed the multiplex PCR reads via MiXCR and lists one record per CDR3 protein. Of about 350,000 distinct CDR3 sequences listed, around 13% are singletons. The V call is TRBV5-1, the J call TRBJ2-2, with 10 bases that match TRBD2. The TCR sequence derives from a woman under 40 with Graves' hyperthyroidism. The sequencing input was blood. The CDR3: CASSYRTSGNTGELFF. The CDR3 coding sequence is TGCGCCAGCAGCTATCGGACTAGCGGAAACACCGGGGAGCTGTTTTTT.